What follows is one TCR beta chain and its context. Antigen unknown. The data belong to a study of blood T cells in healthy people across ages. Study outcomes and limitations: Not knowing donor CMV status may have confounded expanded clonotype changes. Long-lived donors had more naive CD4+ cells and higher diversity than aged donors.

A sample-barcoded 5' primer and a J-beta primer mix were used in a second PCR of roughly 7 to 11 cycles. TCRdb passed the 5' RACE reads through MiXCR, listing each CDR3 protein once. This sample has roughly 700,000 distinct CDR3 sequences, with approximately 50% found just once. This clonotype originated in a woman aged 55-69 years in good health. The sample consisted of blood.

The DNA of the CDR3 is TGCAGTGCTAGAGATCGCGGGAGGGCGAGGGGTGAGCAGTTCTTC. Residues: CSARDRGRARGEQFF. The J gene is TRBJ2-1, the V gene TRBV20-1, with 9 nucleotides matching TRBD2. After removal of 0 bases from V and 9 bases from J, the junction contained 9 bases not matched to a gene. Germline CDR1 reads DFQATT; CDR2 reads SNEGSKA (reference sequence). The CDR3 is made up of 15 amino acids.